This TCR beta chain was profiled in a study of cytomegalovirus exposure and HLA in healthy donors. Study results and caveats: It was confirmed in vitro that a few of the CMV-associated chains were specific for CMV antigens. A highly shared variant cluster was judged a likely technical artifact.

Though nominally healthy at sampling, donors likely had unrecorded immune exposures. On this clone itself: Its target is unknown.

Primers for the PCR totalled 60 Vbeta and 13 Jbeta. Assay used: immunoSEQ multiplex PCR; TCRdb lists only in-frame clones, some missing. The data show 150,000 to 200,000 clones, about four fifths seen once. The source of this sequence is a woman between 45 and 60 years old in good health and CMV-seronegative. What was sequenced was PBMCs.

The CDR3 DNA follows: TGTGCCAGCAGCGCCCAGGTTGGACATCTGGGGACCCAGTACTTC. This codes for CASSAQVGHLGTQYF. The chain recombines TRBV7-2 with TRBJ2-5; tentative D call: TRBD1 (5 bases). There are 15 residues in the CDR3. Germline V gene lookup returns CDR1 SGHTA and CDR2 FQGNSA. The germline V and J ends were trimmed by 5 bases and 7 bases, with 20 bases remaining between them.